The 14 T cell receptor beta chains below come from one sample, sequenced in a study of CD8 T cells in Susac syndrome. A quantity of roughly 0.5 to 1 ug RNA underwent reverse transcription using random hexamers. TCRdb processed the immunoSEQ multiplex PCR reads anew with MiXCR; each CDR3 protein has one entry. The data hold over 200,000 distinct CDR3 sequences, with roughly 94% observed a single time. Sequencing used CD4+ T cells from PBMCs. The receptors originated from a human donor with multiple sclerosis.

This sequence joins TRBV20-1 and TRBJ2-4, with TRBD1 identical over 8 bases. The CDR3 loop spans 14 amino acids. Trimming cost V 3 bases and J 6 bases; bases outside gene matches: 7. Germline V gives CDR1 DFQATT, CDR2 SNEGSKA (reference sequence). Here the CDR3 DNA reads TGCAGTGCTAGCGGACAGGGCAATATAAACATTCAGTACTTC. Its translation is CSASGQGNINIQYF.

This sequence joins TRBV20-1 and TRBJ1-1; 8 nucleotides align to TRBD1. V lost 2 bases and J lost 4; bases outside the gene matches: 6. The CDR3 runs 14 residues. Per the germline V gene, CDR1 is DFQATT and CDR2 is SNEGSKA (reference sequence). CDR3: CSARRGTGGTEAFF. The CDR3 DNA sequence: TGCAGTGCTAGAAGGGGAACAGGGGGCACTGAAGCTTTCTTT.

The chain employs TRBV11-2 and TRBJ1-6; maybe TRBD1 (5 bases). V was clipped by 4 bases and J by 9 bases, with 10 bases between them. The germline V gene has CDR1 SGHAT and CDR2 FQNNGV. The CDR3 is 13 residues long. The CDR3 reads CASSSSQGSPLHF. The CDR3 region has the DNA TGTGCCAGCAGCTCTAGCCAGGGTTCACCCCTCCACTTT.

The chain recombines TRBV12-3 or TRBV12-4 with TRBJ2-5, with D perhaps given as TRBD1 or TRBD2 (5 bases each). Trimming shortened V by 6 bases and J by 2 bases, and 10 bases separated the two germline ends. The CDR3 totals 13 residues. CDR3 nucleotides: TGTGCCAGCAGGCCGGGACCTCAAGAGACCCAGTACTTC. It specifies CASRPGPQETQYF.

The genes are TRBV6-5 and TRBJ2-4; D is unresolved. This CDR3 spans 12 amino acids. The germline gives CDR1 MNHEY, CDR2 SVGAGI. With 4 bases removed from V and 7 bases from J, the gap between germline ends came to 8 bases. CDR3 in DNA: TGTGCCAGCAGTTCCGTTCTCAACATTCAGTACTTC. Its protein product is CASSSVLNIQYF.

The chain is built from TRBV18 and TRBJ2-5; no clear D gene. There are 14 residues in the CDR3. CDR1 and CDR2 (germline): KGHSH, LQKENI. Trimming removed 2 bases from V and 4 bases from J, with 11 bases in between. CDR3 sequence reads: CASSPVGSGETQYF. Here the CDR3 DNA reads TGTGCCAGCTCACCAGTAGGATCGGGAGAGACCCAGTACTTC.

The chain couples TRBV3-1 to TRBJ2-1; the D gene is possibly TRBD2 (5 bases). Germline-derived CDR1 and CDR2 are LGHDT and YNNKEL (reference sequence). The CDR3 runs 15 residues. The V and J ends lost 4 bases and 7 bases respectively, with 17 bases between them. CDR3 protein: CASSPSITRMNEQFF. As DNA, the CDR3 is TGTGCCAGCAGCCCCTCGATTACTAGAATGAATGAGCAGTTCTTC.

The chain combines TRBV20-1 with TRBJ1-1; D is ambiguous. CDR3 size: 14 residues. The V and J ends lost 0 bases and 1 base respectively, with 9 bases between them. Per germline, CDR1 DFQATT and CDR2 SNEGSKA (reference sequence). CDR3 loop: CSARDSQKNTEAFF. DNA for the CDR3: TGCAGTGCTAGAGATTCGCAAAAGAACACTGAAGCTTTCTTT.

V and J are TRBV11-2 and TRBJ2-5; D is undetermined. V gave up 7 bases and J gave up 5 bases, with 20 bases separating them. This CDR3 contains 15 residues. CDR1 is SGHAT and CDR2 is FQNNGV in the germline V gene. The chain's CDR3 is CASKNNINDGETQYF. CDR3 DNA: TGTGCCAGCAAGAATAACATCAACGATGGGGAGACCCAGTACTTC.

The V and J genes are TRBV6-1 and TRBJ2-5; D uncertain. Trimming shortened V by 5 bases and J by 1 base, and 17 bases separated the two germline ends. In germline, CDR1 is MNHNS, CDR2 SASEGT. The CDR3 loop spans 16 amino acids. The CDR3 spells CASSRVLFLVQETQYF. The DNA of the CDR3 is TGTGCCAGCAGTCGCGTCCTATTTCTGGTCCAAGAGACCCAGTACTTC.

CDR3 DNA sequence: TGCAGCGTCACACAGGGGGCGAGCAATCAGCCCCAGCATTTT. This translates into CSVTQGASNQPQHF. The chain couples TRBV29-1 to TRBJ1-5; 9 nucleotides match TRBD1. From germline, CDR1 is SQVTM and CDR2 ANQGSEA. The CDR3 spans 14 residues. With 6 bases clipped from V and 1 base from J, the junction kept 4 bases outside the gene matches.

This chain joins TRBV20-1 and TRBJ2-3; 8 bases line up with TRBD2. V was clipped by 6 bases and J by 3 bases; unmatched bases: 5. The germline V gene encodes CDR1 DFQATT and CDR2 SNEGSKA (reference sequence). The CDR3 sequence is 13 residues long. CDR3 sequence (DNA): TGCAGTGCCGCAGGACTAGCAACAGATACGCAGTATTTT. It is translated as CSAAGLATDTQYF.

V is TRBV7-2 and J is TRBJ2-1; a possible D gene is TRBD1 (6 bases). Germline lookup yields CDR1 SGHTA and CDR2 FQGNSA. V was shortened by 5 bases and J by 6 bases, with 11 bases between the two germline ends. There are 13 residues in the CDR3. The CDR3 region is CASSPQGSNEQFF. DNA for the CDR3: TGTGCCAGCAGCCCCCAGGGGAGCAATGAGCAGTTCTTC. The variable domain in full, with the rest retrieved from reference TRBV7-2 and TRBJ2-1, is GAGVSQSPSNKVTEKGKDVELRCDPISGHTALYWYRQSLGQGLEFLIYFQGNSAPDKSGLPSDRFSAERTGGSVSTLTIQRTQQEDSAVYLCASSPQGSNEQFFGPGTRLTVL.

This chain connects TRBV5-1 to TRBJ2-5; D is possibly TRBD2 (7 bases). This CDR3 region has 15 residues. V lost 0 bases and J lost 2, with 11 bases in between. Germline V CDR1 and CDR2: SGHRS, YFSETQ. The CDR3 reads CASSLGGGQQETQYF. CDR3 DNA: TGCGCCAGCAGCTTGGGCGGGGGCCAACAAGAGACCCAGTACTTC.